Each of the 2 T cell receptor beta chains below was sequenced from the same sample in a study of shared clonotypes between healthy human individuals. The repertoire was sequenced with immunoSEQ multiplex PCR; TCRdb's copy has only in-frame clones and lacks some. The sample carries approximately 1,500,000 clones, nearly 99% recorded once. Sequences were obtained from naive CD4+ T cells sorted from blood. This sample's subset: CD45RA+ positively selected. These receptors all come from a man aged 25-45 years in good health.

The genes are TRBV29-1 and TRBJ2-1; TRBD2 agrees at 8 bases. V was pared by 2 bases and J by 10 bases, with 7 bases of the junction left unmatched. CDR1 SQVTM and CDR2 ANQGSEA come from the germline V gene. The CDR3 has 13 residues. Written as DNA, the CDR3 is TGCAGCGTTGAACCCCTGTCTAGCGGGGAGCAGTTCTTC. Protein: CSVEPLSSGEQFF.

The chain links TRBV7-9 to TRBJ2-3; tentative D call: TRBD2 (6 bases). Trimming took off 3 bases at V and 0 bases at J, with 10 bases between the two ends. Germline V gene lookup returns CDR1 SEHNR and CDR2 FQNEAQ (reference sequence). The CDR3 has 15 residues. The CDR3 region is CASSFWSGSTDTQYF. DNA of the CDR3: TGTGCCAGCAGCTTTTGGAGCGGGAGCACAGATACGCAGTATTTT.